This TCR beta chain was profiled in a study of OX40 agonist ivuxolimab in advanced cancers. Assay: immunoSEQ multiplex PCR; the TCRdb copy retains only in-frame clones and omits some. This sample yields about 64,000 clones, of which around 88% are seen a single time; roughly 0.77% belongs to the top ten. J lost 7 bases, V lost 5 bases, and 9 bases had no gene match. Germline values: CDR1 SGHTA, CDR2 FQGTGA. This CDR3 is built from 15 residues. The specimen comprised CD4+ or CD8+ T cells sorted from blood, sampled in a trial of the OX40 agonist ivuxolimab. The gene calls are TRBV7-3 and TRBJ2-1, with 9 bases identical to TRBD2. The sequence derives from an adult with an advanced solid tumor such as melanoma, head and neck, liver or kidney cancer. The CDR3: CASSPVAGETNEQFF. CDR3 nucleotides: TGTGCCAGCAGCCCGGTAGCGGGAGAGACAAATGAGCAGTTCTTC.